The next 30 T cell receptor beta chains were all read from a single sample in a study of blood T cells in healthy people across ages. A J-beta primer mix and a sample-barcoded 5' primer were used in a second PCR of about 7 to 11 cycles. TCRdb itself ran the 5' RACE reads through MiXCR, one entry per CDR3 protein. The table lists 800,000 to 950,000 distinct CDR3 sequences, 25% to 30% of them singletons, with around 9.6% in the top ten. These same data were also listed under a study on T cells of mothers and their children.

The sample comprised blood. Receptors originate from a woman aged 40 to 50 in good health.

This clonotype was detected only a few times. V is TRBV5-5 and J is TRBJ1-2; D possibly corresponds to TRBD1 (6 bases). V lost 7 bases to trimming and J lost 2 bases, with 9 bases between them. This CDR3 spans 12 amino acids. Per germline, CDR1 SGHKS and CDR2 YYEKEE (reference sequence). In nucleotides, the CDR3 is TGTGCCAGCGAACAGGGAAACTATGGCTACACCTTC. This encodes CASEQGNYGYTF.

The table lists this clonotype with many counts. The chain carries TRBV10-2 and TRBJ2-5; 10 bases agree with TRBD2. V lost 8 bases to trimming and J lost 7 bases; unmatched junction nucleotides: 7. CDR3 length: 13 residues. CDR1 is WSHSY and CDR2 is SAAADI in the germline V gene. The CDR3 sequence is CASDSGGVGTQYF. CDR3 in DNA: TGCGCCAGCGACAGCGGGGGGGTGGGGACCCAGTACTTC.

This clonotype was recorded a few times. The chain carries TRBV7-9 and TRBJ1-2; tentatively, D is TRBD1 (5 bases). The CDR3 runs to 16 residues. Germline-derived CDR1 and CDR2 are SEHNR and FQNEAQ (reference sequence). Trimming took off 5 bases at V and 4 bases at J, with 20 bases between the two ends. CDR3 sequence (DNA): TGTGCCAGCAGCCCTTCGACAGAAAGCTTCCTCTATGGCTACACCTTC. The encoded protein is CASSPSTESFLYGYTF.

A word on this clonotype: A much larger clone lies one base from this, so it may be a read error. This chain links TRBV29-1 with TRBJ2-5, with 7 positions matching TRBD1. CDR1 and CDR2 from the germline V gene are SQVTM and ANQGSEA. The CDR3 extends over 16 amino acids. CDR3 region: CSVEGSRDSRQETQYF. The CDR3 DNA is TGCAGCGTCGAAGGCTCCCGGGACAGCCGCCAAGAGACCCAGTACTTC.

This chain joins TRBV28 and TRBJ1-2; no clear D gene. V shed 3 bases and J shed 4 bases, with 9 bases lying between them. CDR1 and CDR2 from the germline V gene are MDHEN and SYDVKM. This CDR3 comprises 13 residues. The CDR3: CASSLGMSYGYTF. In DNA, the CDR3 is TGTGCCAGCAGTTTGGGCATGAGCTATGGCTACACCTTC.

The CDR3 reads CASSLGGAKMRFGYTF. The CDR3 DNA reads TGTGCCAGCAGCTTAGGGGGCGCCAAGATGAGGTTCGGCTACACCTTC. The V call is TRBV7-2, the J call TRBJ1-2, with D possibly TRBD1 on 5 matching bases. This CDR3 has 16 residues. Germline values: CDR1 SGHTA, CDR2 FQGNSA. The V end was cut by 1 base, the J end by 8 bases, with 20 bases between.

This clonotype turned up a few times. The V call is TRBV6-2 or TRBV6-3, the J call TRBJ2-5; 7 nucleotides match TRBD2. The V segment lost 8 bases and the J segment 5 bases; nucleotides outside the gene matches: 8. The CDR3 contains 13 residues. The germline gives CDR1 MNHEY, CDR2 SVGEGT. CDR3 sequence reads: CASRWQRGETQYF. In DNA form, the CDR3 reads TGTGCCAGCCGATGGCAGCGGGGTGAGACCCAGTACTTC.

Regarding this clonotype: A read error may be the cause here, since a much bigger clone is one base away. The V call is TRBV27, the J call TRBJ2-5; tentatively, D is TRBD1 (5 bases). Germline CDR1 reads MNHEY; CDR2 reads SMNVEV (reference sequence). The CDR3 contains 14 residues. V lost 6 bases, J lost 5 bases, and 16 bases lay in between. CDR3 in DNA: TGTGCCAGCAGGTCCCAGGGTCCGGGTGAGACCCAGTACTTC. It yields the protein CASRSQGPGETQYF.

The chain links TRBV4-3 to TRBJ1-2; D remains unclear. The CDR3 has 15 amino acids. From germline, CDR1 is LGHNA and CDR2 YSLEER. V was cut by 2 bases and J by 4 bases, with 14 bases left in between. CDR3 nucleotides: TGCGCCAGCAGCCAATTAGTAGCGGACGGCTATGGCTACACCTTC. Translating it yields CASSQLVADGYGYTF.

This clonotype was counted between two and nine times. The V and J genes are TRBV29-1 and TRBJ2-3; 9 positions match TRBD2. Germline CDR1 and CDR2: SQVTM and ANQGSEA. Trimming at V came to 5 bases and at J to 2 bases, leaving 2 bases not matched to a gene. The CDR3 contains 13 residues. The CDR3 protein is CSVLAGVTDTQYF. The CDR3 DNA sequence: TGCAGCGTTTTAGCGGGGGTCACAGATACGCAGTATTTT.

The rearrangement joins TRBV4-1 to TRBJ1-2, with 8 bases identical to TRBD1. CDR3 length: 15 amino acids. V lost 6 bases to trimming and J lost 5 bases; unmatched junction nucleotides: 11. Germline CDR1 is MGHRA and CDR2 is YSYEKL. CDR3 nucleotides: TGCGCCAGCAGGCTTACCGGGACAGGACCGTATGGCTACACCTTC. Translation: CASRLTGTGPYGYTF.

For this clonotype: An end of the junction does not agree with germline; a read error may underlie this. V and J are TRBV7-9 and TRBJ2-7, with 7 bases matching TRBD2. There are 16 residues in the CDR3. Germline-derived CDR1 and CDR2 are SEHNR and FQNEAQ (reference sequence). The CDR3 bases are TGTGCCAACAGCTCCACGGGGAGGGCGATAATTTACGAGCAGTACTTC. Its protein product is CANSSTGRAIIYEQYF. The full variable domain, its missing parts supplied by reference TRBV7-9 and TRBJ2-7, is DTGVSQNPRHKITKRGQNVTFRCDPISEHNRLYWYRQTLGQGPEFLTYFQNEAQLEKSRLLSDRFSAERPKGSFSTLEIQRTEQGDSAMYLCANSSTGRAIIYEQYFGPGTRLTVT.

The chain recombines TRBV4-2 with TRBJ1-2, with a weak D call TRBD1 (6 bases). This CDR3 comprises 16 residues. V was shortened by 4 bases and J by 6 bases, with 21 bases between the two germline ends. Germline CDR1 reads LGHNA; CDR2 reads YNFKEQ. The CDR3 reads CASSRAGGGERNGYTF. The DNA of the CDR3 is TGTGCCAGCAGCCGCGCCGGAGGGGGAGAAAGAAATGGCTACACCTTC.

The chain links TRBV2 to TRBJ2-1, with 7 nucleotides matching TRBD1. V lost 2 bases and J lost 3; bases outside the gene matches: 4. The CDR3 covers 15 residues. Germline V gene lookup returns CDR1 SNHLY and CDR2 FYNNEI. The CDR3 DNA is TGTGCCAGCAGTGAATGGGCAGGGGGCTACAATGAGCAGTTCTTC. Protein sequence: CASSEWAGGYNEQFF. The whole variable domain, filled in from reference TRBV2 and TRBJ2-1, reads EPEVTQTPSHQVTQMGQEVILRCVPISNHLYFYWYRQILGQKVEFLVSFYNNEISEKSEIFDDQFSVERPDGSNFTLKIRSTKLEDSAMYFCASSEWAGGYNEQFFGPGTRLTVL.

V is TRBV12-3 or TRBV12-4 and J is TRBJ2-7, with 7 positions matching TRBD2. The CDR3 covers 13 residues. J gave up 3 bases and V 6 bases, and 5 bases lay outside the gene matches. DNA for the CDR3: TGTGCCAGCAGCCCCGGGGGGAACTACGAGCAGTACTTC. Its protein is CASSPGGNYEQYF.

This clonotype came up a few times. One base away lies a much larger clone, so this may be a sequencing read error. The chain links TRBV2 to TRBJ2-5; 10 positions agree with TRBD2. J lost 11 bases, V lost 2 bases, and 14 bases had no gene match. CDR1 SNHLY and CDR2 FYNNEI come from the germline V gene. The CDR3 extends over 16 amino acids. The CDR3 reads CASSERVAGGRREQYF. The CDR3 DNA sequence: TGTGCCAGCAGTGAAAGGGTAGCGGGGGGCCGGAGGGAGCAGTACTTC.

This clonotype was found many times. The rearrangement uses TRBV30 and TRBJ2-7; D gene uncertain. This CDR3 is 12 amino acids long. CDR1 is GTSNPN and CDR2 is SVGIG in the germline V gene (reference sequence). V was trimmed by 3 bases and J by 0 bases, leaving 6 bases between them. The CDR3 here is CAWRRTSYEQYF. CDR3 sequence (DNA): TGTGCCTGGAGGAGGACCTCCTACGAGCAGTACTTC.

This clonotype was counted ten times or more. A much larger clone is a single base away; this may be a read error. CDR3: CASSLQYGGHNEQYF. CDR3 nucleotides: TGTGCCAGCAGCCTCCAGTACGGGGGGCACAATGAGCAGTACTTC. The V call is TRBV7-2, the J call TRBJ2-5; maybe TRBD2 (7 bases). V was trimmed by 5 bases and J by 11 bases, leaving 24 bases between them. The germline V gene has CDR1 SGHTA and CDR2 FQGNSA. The CDR3 contains 15 residues.

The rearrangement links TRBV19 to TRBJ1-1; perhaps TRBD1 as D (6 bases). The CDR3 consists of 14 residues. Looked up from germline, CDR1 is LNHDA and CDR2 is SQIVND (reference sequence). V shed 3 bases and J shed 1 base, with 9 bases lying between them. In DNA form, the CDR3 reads TGTGCCAGTAGTATGGGGGGACAGAACACTGAAGCTTTCTTT. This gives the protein CASSMGGQNTEAFF.

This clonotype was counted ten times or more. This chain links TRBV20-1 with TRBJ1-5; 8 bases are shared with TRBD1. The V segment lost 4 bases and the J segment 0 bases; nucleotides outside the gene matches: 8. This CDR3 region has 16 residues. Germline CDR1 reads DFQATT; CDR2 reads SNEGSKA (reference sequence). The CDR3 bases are TGCAGTGCTAAAAGGACAGGGTATTATAGCAATCAGCCCCAGCATTTT. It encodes CSAKRTGYYSNQPQHF.

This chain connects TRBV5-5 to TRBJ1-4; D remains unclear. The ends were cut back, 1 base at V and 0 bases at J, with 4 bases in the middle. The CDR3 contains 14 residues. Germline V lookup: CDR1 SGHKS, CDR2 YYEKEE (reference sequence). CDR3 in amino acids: CASSLITTNEKLFF. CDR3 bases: TGTGCCAGCAGCTTGATAACAACTAATGAAAAACTGTTTTTT.

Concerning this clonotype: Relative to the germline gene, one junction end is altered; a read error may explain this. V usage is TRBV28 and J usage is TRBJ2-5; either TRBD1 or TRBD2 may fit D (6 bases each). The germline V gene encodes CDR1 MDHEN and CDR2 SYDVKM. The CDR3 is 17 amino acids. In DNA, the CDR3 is TGTGCCTGCAGTTTAGAGGGGGGCCTGTCTGGGGTAGAGACCCAGTACTTC. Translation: CACSLEGGLSGVETQYF.

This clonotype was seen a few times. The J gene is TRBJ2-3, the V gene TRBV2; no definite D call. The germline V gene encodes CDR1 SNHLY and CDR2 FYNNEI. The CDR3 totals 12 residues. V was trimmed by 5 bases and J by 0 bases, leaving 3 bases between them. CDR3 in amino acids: CASSKSTDTQYF. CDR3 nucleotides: TGTGCCAGCAGTAAGAGCACAGATACGCAGTATTTT.

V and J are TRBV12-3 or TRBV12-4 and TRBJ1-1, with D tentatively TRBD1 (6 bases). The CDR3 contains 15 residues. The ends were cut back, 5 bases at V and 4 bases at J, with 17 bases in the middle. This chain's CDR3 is CASSPRRGVPTEAFF. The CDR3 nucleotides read TGTGCCAGCAGTCCCAGAAGGGGGGTGCCCACTGAAGCTTTCTTT.

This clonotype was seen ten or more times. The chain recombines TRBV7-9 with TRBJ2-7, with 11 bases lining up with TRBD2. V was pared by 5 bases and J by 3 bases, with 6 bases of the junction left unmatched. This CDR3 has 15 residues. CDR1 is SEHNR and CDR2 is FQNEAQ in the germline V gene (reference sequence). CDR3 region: CASSLTGTSGYEQYF. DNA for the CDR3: TGTGCCAGCAGCCTAACCGGGACTAGCGGCTACGAGCAGTACTTC.

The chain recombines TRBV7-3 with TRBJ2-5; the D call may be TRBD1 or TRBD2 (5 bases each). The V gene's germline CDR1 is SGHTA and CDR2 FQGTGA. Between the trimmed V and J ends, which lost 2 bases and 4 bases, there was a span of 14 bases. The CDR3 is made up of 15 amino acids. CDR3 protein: CASSLGGGALETQYF. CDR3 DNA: TGTGCCAGCAGCTTAGGGGGTGGGGCCCTAGAGACCCAGTACTTC.

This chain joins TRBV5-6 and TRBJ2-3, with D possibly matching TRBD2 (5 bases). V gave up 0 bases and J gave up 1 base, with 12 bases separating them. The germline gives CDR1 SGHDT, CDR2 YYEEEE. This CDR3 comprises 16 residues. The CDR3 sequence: CASSLAGEEGTDTQYF. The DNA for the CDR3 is TGTGCCAGCAGCTTGGCCGGGGAAGAAGGCACAGATACGCAGTATTTT.

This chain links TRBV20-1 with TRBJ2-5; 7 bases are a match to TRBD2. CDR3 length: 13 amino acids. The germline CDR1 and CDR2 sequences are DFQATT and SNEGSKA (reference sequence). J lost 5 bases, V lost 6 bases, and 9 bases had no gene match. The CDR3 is CSAARLAAETQYF. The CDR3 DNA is TGCAGTGCCGCCCGACTAGCAGCCGAGACCCAGTACTTC.

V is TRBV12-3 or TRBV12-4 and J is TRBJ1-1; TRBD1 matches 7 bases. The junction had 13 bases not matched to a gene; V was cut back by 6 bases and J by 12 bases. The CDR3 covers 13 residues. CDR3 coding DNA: TGTGCCAGCAGCTCCGGGACAGACCTTCCACCTTTCTTT. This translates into CASSSGTDLPPFF.

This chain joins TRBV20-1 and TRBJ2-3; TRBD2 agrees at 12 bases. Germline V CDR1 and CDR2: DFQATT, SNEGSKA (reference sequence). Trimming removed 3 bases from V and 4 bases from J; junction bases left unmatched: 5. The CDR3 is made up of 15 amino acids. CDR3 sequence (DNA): TGCAGTGCTAGCCCCCCTAGCGGGGGGGCAGATACGCAGTATTTT. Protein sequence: CSASPPSGGADTQYF.